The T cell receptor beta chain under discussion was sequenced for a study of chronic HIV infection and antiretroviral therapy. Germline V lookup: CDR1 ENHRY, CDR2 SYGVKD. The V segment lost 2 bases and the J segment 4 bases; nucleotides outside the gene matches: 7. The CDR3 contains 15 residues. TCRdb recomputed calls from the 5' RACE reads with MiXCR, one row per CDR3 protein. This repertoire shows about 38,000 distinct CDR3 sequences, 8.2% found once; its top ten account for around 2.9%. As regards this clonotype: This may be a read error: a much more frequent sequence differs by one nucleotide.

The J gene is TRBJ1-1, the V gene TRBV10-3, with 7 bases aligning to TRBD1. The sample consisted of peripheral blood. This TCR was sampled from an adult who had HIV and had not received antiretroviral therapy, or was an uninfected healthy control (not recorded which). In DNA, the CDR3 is TGTGCCATCAGTGAGCCCGACGGACAGGTCACTGAAGCTTTCTTT. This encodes CAISEPDGQVTEAFF.